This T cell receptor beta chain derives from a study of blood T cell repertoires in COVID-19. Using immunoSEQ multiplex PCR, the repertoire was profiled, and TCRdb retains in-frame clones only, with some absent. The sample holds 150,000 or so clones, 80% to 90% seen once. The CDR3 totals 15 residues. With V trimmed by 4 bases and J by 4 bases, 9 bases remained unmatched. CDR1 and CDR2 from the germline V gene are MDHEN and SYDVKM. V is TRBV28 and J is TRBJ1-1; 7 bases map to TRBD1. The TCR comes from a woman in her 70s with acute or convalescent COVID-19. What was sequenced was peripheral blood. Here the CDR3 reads CASSSPGQVGTEAFF. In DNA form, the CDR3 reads TGTGCCAGCAGTTCGCCCGGACAGGTCGGCACTGAAGCTTTCTTT.